These T cell receptor beta chains were read from a single sample in a study of CD8 T cells in ankylosing spondylitis. TCRdb fed the 5' RACE reads into MiXCR, producing one record per CDR3 protein. The sample lists 150,000 to 200,000 distinct CDR3 sequences; around a tenth were seen once. The sample consisted of blood, either unsorted or a sorted T cell fraction (not recorded which). The receptors were sampled from a male donor with ankylosing spondylitis or in good health (not recorded which). CDR3s include the opening cysteine and the closing phenylalanine or tryptophan. A D gene is named only where the DNA matches it firmly. Clone size, where shown, is once, few, many, or a class for clones that have expanded.

clone size: many
J gene: TRBJ2-5
D gene: NA
V gene: TRBV29-1
CDR3 protein: CSVRGRGTAETQYF
CDR3 DNA: TGCAGCGTTAGGGGGAGGGGGACAGCCGAGACCCAGTACTTC

clone size: NA
J gene: TRBJ1-2
D gene: NA
V gene: TRBV12-3/TRBV12-4
CDR3 protein: CASRSDKGYGYTF
CDR3 DNA: TGTGCCAGCAGGTCGGACAAGGGATATGGCTACACCTTC

clone size: NA
J gene: TRBJ2-7
D gene: NA
V gene: TRBV5-1
CDR3 protein: CASSLLGTATYEQYF
CDR3 DNA: TGCGCCAGCAGCCTCCTCGGGACGGCGACCTACGAGCAGTACTTC

clone size: few
J gene: TRBJ1-1
D gene: NA
V gene: TRBV7-9
CDR3 protein: CASSSSTDTEAFF
CDR3 DNA: TGTGCCAGCAGCTCCTCGACAGACACTGAAGCTTTCTTT

clone size: many
J gene: TRBJ2-3
D gene: NA
V gene: TRBV7-2
CDR3 protein: CASSPSPQTDTQYF
CDR3 DNA: TGTGCCAGCAGCCCCAGCCCGCAAACAGATACGCAGTATTTT

clone size: many
J gene: TRBJ2-1
D gene: NA
V gene: TRBV29-1
CDR3 protein: CSVDPWGASYNEQFF
CDR3 DNA: TGCAGCGTGGACCCTTGGGGGGCCTCCTACAATGAGCAGTTCTTC

clone size: many
J gene: TRBJ1-5
D gene: NA
V gene: TRBV6-1
CDR3 protein: CASRPRPEDQPQHF
CDR3 DNA: TGTGCCAGCAGGCCCCGTCCGGAAGATCAGCCCCAGCATTTT

clone size: NA
J gene: TRBJ1-5
D gene: NA
V gene: TRBV6-1
CDR3 protein: CASSRAPNQPQHF
CDR3 DNA: TGTGCCAGCAGCCGGGCCCCCAATCAGCCCCAGCATTTT

clone size: many
J gene: TRBJ2-7
D gene: NA
V gene: TRBV4-3
CDR3 protein: CASSQDSVSLFYEQYF
CDR3 DNA: TGCGCCAGCAGCCAAGATTCGGTCAGTTTATTTTACGAGCAGTACTTC

clone size: NA
J gene: TRBJ2-5
D gene: NA
V gene: TRBV14
CDR3 protein: CASSQDWWETQYF
CDR3 DNA: TGTGCCAGCAGCCAAGATTGGTGGGAGACCCAGTACTTC

clone size: many
J gene: TRBJ2-1
D gene: NA
V gene: TRBV7-6
CDR3 protein: CASSLEQGLYNEQFF
CDR3 DNA: TGTGCCAGCAGCTTAGAACAGGGCTTATACAATGAGCAGTTCTTC

clone size: many
J gene: TRBJ1-1
D gene: NA
V gene: TRBV29-1
CDR3 protein: CSVVLAGFEAFF
CDR3 DNA: TGCAGCGTTGTCCTCGCAGGGTTCGAAGCTTTCTTT

clone size: NA
J gene: TRBJ2-3
D gene: NA
V gene: TRBV27
CDR3 protein: CASSHRTDTQYF
CDR3 DNA: TGTGCCAGCAGTCATCGCACAGATACGCAGTATTTT

clone size: few
J gene: TRBJ1-3
D gene: NA
V gene: TRBV12-5
CDR3 protein: CASEALAGNTIYF
CDR3 DNA: TGTGCTAGTGAAGCTTTGGCTGGAAACACCATATATTTT

clone size: many
J gene: TRBJ2-1
D gene: TRBD2
V gene: TRBV12-3/TRBV12-4
CDR3 protein: CASGSGSYEQFF
CDR3 DNA: TGTGCCAGCGGTAGCGGGAGTTACGAGCAGTTCTTC

clone size: many
J gene: TRBJ1-5
D gene: TRBD1
V gene: TRBV20-1
CDR3 protein: CSATLGTGDQPQHF
CDR3 DNA: TGCAGTGCTACACTCGGGACAGGGGATCAGCCCCAGCATTTT

clone size: many
J gene: TRBJ2-7
D gene: NA
V gene: TRBV20-1
CDR3 protein: CSARAQISYEQYF
CDR3 DNA: TGCAGTGCTAGAGCACAGATCTCCTACGAGCAGTACTTC

clone size: medium-sized
J gene: TRBJ2-1
D gene: NA
V gene: TRBV3-1
CDR3 protein: CASSQGIQSSYNEQFF
CDR3 DNA: TGTGCCAGCAGCCAAGGAATCCAGAGCTCCTACAATGAGCAGTTCTTC

clone size: NA
J gene: TRBJ2-6
D gene: TRBD2
V gene: TRBV20-1
CDR3 protein: CSARDMPSGAGVLTF
CDR3 DNA: TGCAGTGCTAGAGATATGCCTAGCGGGGCCGGCGTCCTGACTTTC

clone size: few
J gene: TRBJ1-3
D gene: NA
V gene: TRBV11-2
CDR3 protein: CASSLDRTFTGNTIYF
CDR3 DNA: TGTGCCAGCAGCTTAGATAGGACTTTCACTGGAAACACCATATATTTT

clone size: many
J gene: TRBJ2-7
D gene: TRBD2
V gene: TRBV14
CDR3 protein: CASSRGGYEQYF
CDR3 DNA: TGTGCCAGCAGCCGCGGGGGTTACGAGCAGTACTTC

clone size: many
J gene: TRBJ2-1
D gene: TRBD2
V gene: TRBV5-4
CDR3 protein: CASRHSLLAGGTNEQFF
CDR3 DNA: TGTGCCAGCAGGCATTCCCTCCTAGCGGGGGGAACCAATGAGCAGTTCTTC

clone size: NA
J gene: TRBJ2-7
D gene: TRBD2
V gene: TRBV7-8
CDR3 protein: CASSLGTSGRKNEQYF
CDR3 DNA: TGTGCCAGCAGCTTAGGGACTAGCGGGAGAAAGAACGAGCAGTACTTC

clone size: many
J gene: TRBJ2-2
D gene: TRBD1
V gene: TRBV29-1
CDR3 protein: CSVEDRQGAGGELFF
CDR3 DNA: TGCAGCGTTGAAGATCGACAGGGGGCAGGCGGGGAGCTGTTTTTT

clone size: few
J gene: TRBJ2-1
D gene: NA
V gene: TRBV6-1
CDR3 protein: CASRESGLFINEQFF
CDR3 DNA: TGTGCCAGCAGAGAAAGCGGGCTCTTTATCAATGAGCAGTTCTTC

clone size: many
J gene: TRBJ2-1
D gene: NA
V gene: TRBV7-8
CDR3 protein: CASSSVDRKYNEQFF
CDR3 DNA: TGTGCCAGCAGCTCAGTCGACAGAAAATACAATGAGCAGTTCTTC

clone size: many
J gene: TRBJ2-7
D gene: NA
V gene: TRBV10-2
CDR3 protein: CASTLAGQYNEQYF
CDR3 DNA: TGCGCCAGCACCCTTGCGGGGCAGTACAACGAGCAGTACTTC

clone size: few
J gene: TRBJ2-7
D gene: TRBD1
V gene: TRBV3-1
CDR3 protein: CASSQPDRGAYEQYF
CDR3 DNA: TGTGCCAGCAGCCAACCGGACAGGGGTGCTTACGAGCAGTACTTC

clone size: few
J gene: TRBJ1-4
D gene: NA
V gene: TRBV4-3
CDR3 protein: CASSQKLYEKLFF
CDR3 DNA: TGCGCCAGCAGCCAAAAGCTTTATGAAAAACTGTTTTTT

clone size: NA
J gene: TRBJ2-4
D gene: NA
V gene: TRBV7-9
CDR3 protein: CASSVQGGPAGNIQYF
CDR3 DNA: TGTGCCAGCAGCGTTCAGGGGGGACCTGCGGGAAACATTCAGTACTTC

clone size: NA
J gene: TRBJ2-3
D gene: TRBD1
V gene: TRBV2
CDR3 protein: CASSLRTGGPTDTQYF
CDR3 DNA: TGTGCCAGCAGTCTCCGGACAGGGGGCCCCACAGATACGCAGTATTTT

clone size: many
J gene: TRBJ1-6
D gene: NA
V gene: TRBV6-4
CDR3 protein: CASSDSILQGNCSLRCSPLHF
CDR3 DNA: TGTGCCAGCAGTGACTCGATACTGCAGGGAAATTGTTCGTTGAGATGTTCACCCCTCCACTTT

clone size: NA
J gene: TRBJ1-2
D gene: NA
V gene: TRBV6-1
CDR3 protein: CASSEGLSRYGYTF
CDR3 DNA: TGTGCCAGCAGTGAGGGGCTTTCCCGCTATGGCTACACCTTC

clone size: NA
J gene: TRBJ2-1
D gene: TRBD2
V gene: TRBV3-1
CDR3 protein: CASSSRGSGFYNEQFF
CDR3 DNA: TGTGCCAGCAGCTCCCGGGGTAGCGGGTTCTACAATGAGCAGTTCTTC

clone size: few
J gene: TRBJ1-2
D gene: NA
V gene: TRBV5-4
CDR3 protein: CASSLDGYYGYTF
CDR3 DNA: TGTGCCAGCAGCTTGGATGGATACTATGGCTACACCTTC

clone size: many
J gene: TRBJ2-7
D gene: NA
V gene: TRBV5-1
CDR3 protein: CASSLEAPSDEQYF
CDR3 DNA: TGCGCCAGCAGCTTGGAAGCTCCTTCAGACGAGCAGTACTTC

clone size: NA
J gene: TRBJ2-7
D gene: TRBD2
V gene: TRBV5-5
CDR3 protein: CASSLVLAGPSSYEQYF
CDR3 DNA: TGTGCCAGCAGCTTGGTACTAGCGGGACCGAGCTCCTACGAGCAGTACTTC

clone size: many
J gene: TRBJ2-3
D gene: NA
V gene: TRBV10-3
CDR3 protein: CAISELDTQYF
CDR3 DNA: TGTGCCATCAGTGAACTAGATACGCAGTATTTT

clone size: many
J gene: TRBJ1-1
D gene: NA
V gene: TRBV12-3/TRBV12-4
CDR3 protein: CASSYDSGQATF
CDR3 DNA: TGTGCCAGCAGTTATGATAGTGGTCAAGCGACCTTT

clone size: many
J gene: TRBJ1-2
D gene: NA
V gene: TRBV9
CDR3 protein: CASRGWEGGYTF
CDR3 DNA: TGTGCCAGCAGAGGTTGGGAAGGCGGCTACACCTTC

clone size: few
J gene: TRBJ1-1
D gene: NA
V gene: TRBV18
CDR3 protein: CASSPRDGMNTEAFF
CDR3 DNA: TGTGCCAGCTCACCGCGGGACGGGATGAACACTGAAGCTTTCTTT

clone size: NA
J gene: TRBJ2-1
D gene: TRBD1
V gene: TRBV11-1
CDR3 protein: CASSSLGQAPEQFF
CDR3 DNA: TGTGCCAGCAGCTCCCTTGGACAGGCACCTGAGCAGTTCTTC

clone size: many
J gene: TRBJ2-1
D gene: TRBD2
V gene: TRBV20-1
CDR3 protein: CSAFPSGSGNEQFF
CDR3 DNA: TGCAGTGCTTTCCCTAGCGGGAGTGGCAATGAGCAGTTCTTC

clone size: many
J gene: TRBJ2-3
D gene: NA
V gene: TRBV20-1
CDR3 protein: CSAYHRGSTDTQYF
CDR3 DNA: TGCAGTGCTTACCACAGAGGAAGCACAGATACGCAGTATTTT

clone size: many
J gene: TRBJ1-4
D gene: NA
V gene: TRBV18
CDR3 protein: CASSPRVVGNEKLFF
CDR3 DNA: TGTGCCAGCTCACCGCGGGTGGTCGGGAATGAAAAACTGTTTTTT

clone size: many
J gene: TRBJ2-7
D gene: NA
V gene: TRBV12-3/TRBV12-4
CDR3 protein: CASSPDPDRRQYF
CDR3 DNA: TGTGCCAGCAGTCCGGACCCGGATCGTCGACAGTACTTC

clone size: NA
J gene: TRBJ2-2
D gene: NA
V gene: TRBV12-5
CDR3 protein: CASGSPPGLANTGELFF
CDR3 DNA: TGTGCTAGTGGTTCCCCCCCGGGACTTGCGAACACCGGGGAGCTGTTTTTT

clone size: many
J gene: TRBJ2-1
D gene: NA
V gene: TRBV3-1
CDR3 protein: CASSQDLTGSNEQFF
CDR3 DNA: TGTGCCAGCAGCCAAGATCTTACAGGGAGCAATGAGCAGTTCTTC

clone size: few
J gene: TRBJ1-1
D gene: TRBD1
V gene: TRBV11-2
CDR3 protein: CASDRGTEAFF
CDR3 DNA: TGTGCCTCTGACAGGGGCACTGAAGCTTTCTTT

clone size: NA
J gene: TRBJ2-1
D gene: TRBD1
V gene: TRBV4-3
CDR3 protein: CASSQGDRGLNEQFF
CDR3 DNA: TGCGCCAGCAGCCAAGGGGACAGGGGGCTAAATGAGCAGTTCTTC

clone size: NA
J gene: TRBJ2-3
D gene: TRBD2
V gene: TRBV7-9
CDR3 protein: CASIYSGSDTQYF
CDR3 DNA: TGTGCCAGCATCTATAGCGGGAGTGATACGCAGTATTTT

clone size: NA
J gene: TRBJ2-7
D gene: TRBD1
V gene: TRBV20-1
CDR3 protein: CSAREPGQGEEQYF
CDR3 DNA: TGCAGTGCTAGAGAACCGGGACAGGGTGAGGAGCAGTACTTC

clone size: many
J gene: TRBJ1-2
D gene: TRBD1
V gene: TRBV28
CDR3 protein: CASSPGPQGGGDGYTF
CDR3 DNA: TGTGCCAGCAGCCCTGGGCCTCAGGGGGGAGGGGATGGCTACACCTTC

clone size: NA
J gene: TRBJ2-1
D gene: TRBD2
V gene: TRBV18
CDR3 protein: CASSDFYGGAGEQFF
CDR3 DNA: TGTGCCAGCTCAGACTTTTACGGGGGGGCCGGTGAGCAGTTCTTC

clone size: many
J gene: TRBJ1-4
D gene: TRBD1
V gene: TRBV12-3/TRBV12-4
CDR3 protein: CASSLSRDRARGDEKLFF
CDR3 DNA: TGTGCCAGCAGTTTGTCCCGGGACAGGGCCCGGGGAGATGAAAAACTGTTTTTT

clone size: few
J gene: TRBJ2-1
D gene: NA
V gene: TRBV2
CDR3 protein: CASSDVEDNEQFF
CDR3 DNA: TGTGCCAGCAGTGACGTGGAGGACAATGAGCAGTTCTTC

clone size: NA
J gene: TRBJ2-1
D gene: TRBD2
V gene: TRBV7-2
CDR3 protein: CASMPSGSSYNEQFF
CDR3 DNA: TGTGCCAGCATGCCTAGCGGGAGCTCCTACAATGAGCAGTTCTTC

clone size: many
J gene: TRBJ2-1
D gene: NA
V gene: TRBV28
CDR3 protein: CASSAGGDFDNEQFF
CDR3 DNA: TGTGCCAGCAGTGCCGGCGGGGATTTTGACAATGAGCAGTTCTTC

clone size: many
J gene: TRBJ2-7
D gene: NA
V gene: TRBV12-3/TRBV12-4
CDR3 protein: CASGAPVRPYEQYF
CDR3 DNA: TGTGCCAGCGGCGCCCCAGTGAGGCCCTACGAGCAGTACTTC

clone size: NA
J gene: TRBJ1-2
D gene: NA
V gene: TRBV6-2/TRBV6-3
CDR3 protein: CASSPDRNYGYTF
CDR3 DNA: TGTGCCAGCAGCCCCGACAGAAACTATGGCTACACCTTC